This entry describes one T cell receptor beta chain. Its binding antigen is unknown. No qualities accompany the bases; no much larger clone lies one base away. This specimen comes from a study of T cell repertoires in ileal Crohn's disease (dated by TCRdb to about 2019). Turning to the overall study: The median duration of disease was approximately 8.3 years, and at the time of surgery roughly 38% of patients were active smokers. Every patient underwent surgery because of a complication, which was stricturing disease in around 60% and penetrating disease in roughly 39%. Roughly half of the patients were given postoperative therapy, with fewer than 12 receiving thiopurines and about 19 receiving anti-TNF agents. TCR repertoire analysis was done in roughly 57 Crohn's disease patients from a prospective multicentre cohort. The study was conducted in parallel with a multicentre cohort built to find predictors of early endoscopic recurrence after ileocolonic resection. A Rutgeerts score higher than i0 was the definition used for endoscopic postoperative recurrence. A total of about 170 mucosal samples from 57 patients were sequenced, with samples obtained at several locations on the surgical specimen and at postoperative endoscopy. The study at large found these results: Higher percentages of high-frequency clones at the time of surgery were linked to endoscopic recurrence, and every patient with clonality above 26.8% (18/57) had recurrence. Patients who were active smokers at surgery had a significantly higher proportion of clonal expansions than non-smokers (around 24% vs 18%, p=0.02). Only a subgroup of patients, of unstated size, had mucosal CD4 and CD8 T cells sorted and sequenced. Sorted CD8 T cells carried more high-frequency clones than CD4 T cells, suggesting mucosal expansions were mainly CD8.

To be eligible, patients had to be adults with ileal or ileocolonic Crohn's disease and an indication for ileocolonic resection. Before DNA extraction, whole ileal mucosal biopsies were kept frozen at -80 degrees C. Genomic DNA was extracted from frozen whole biopsies with a TRizol-based method and quantified on a NanoDrop 2000 spectrophotometer. For commercial TCRB immunosequencing, five hundred nanograms of biopsy DNA were submitted for each sample. Adaptive Biotechnology amplified CDR3 regions from genomic DNA with a two-step multiplex PCR that controlled for amplification bias. Primers covering every V and J gene segment were used in the first PCR, while barcodes and Illumina adapters were added in the second PCR. An Illumina instrument was used to sequence the CDR3 libraries. Turning to the authors' computational methods: The analysis used both the pipelines supplied by the vendor and custom analysis of the raw data in R/Bioconductor with R version 3.3.0. Clonality, ranging from 0 to 1, was calculated as the inverse of the normalised Shannon entropy of all productive clones. High-frequency clones were defined as the repertoire share of the top 100 clones, retaining only clones passing a 95% confidence test. Repertoire diversity was measured with the Simpson index, and overlap between samples was measured with the Morisita-Horn index. TCRdb obtained this table from immuneACCESS and retained in-frame rearrangements with V and J assigned. These tables miss some clones; where compared with another copy, unresolved V genes account for less than half of the shortfall, and the remainder is unexplained. V, J and clone size are those of that table, while D and trimming were read from the DNA. The sample data list approximately 6,000 clones, and roughly four fifths of these were observed just once. Approximately 4.7% of the sample lies in the top ten.

Reading the germline V gene gives CDR1 LGHNA and CDR2 YSLEER. The CDR3 numbers 15 residues from cysteine through phenylalanine. CDR3 DNA only is kept here, 45 bases in frame from base 1. A distance of 17 bases separates the germline ends of V and J, which lose 4 bases and 7 bases respectively. The chain employs TRBV4-3 and TRBJ1-5, and possibly TRBD1, on 6 matching bases. This clonotype originated in an adult with Crohn's disease. Sequenced input: ileal tissue. The CDR3 region has the sequence CASSPGPTGRQPQHF. The nucleotide sequence reads as follows: TGCGCCAGCAGCCCGGGACCGACAGGTCGCCAGCCCCAGCATTTT.